This TCR beta chain was observed in a study of CD8+CD57+ T cells in acquired aplastic anemia. Study-level background: The DNA of sorted CD4+ and CD8+ cells averaged around 3.2 ug. General study findings and limits: Patients and healthy controls showed no significant CD8+ Simpson's diversity difference.

Patients selected for sequencing had displayed CD8+CD57+ cell expansion by flow cytometry. With no exception, the patients had severe acquired aplastic anemia. This clonotype occurred many times. The antigen is not known. The template used for profiling TCR beta VDJ and CDR3 was genomic DNA. TCRdb fed the reads into MiXCR, producing one record per CDR3 protein. This sample has around 430,000 distinct CDR3 sequences, with approximately 32% found just once. Germline CDR1 is SNHLY and CDR2 is FYNNEI. CDR3 length: 14 residues. Trimming took off 11 bases at V and 1 base at J, with 17 bases between the two ends.

The gene calls are TRBV2 and TRBJ2-5; a weak D match, TRBD1 (6 bases). The sample was sorted CD4+, CD8+, or CD8+CD57+ T cells (not recorded which) from PBMCs. This TCR was sampled from a human donor with aplastic anemia. The CDR3: CAGRVGQSQETQYF. The CDR3 DNA sequence: TGTGCCGGAAGAGTAGGACAGAGCCAAGAGACCCAGTACTTC.